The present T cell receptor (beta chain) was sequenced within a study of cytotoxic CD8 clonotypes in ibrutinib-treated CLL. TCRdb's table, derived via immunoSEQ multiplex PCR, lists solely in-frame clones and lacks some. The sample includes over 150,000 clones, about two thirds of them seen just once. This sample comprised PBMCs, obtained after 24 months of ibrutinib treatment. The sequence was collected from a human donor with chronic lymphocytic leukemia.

The CDR3 here is CASSLWGNTEAFF. As DNA, the CDR3 is TGTGCCAGCAGCTTATGGGGGAACACTGAAGCTTTCTTT. The chain links TRBV5-6 to TRBJ1-1; no reliable D call. In germline, CDR1 is SGHDT, CDR2 YYEEEE. Trimming removed 2 bases from V and 1 base from J, with 6 bases in between. The CDR3 consists of 13 residues.